The 28 T cell receptor beta chains given below trace back to one sample, sequenced in a study of cytomegalovirus exposure and HLA in healthy donors (dated by TCRdb to 2016 to 2017). Library creation used the immunoSEQ multiplex PCR assay. In its TCRdb copy, this immuneACCESS table keeps in-frame sequences only and misses some clones. Where compared with another copy, unresolved V genes explain less than half of these, and the others have no known cause. The table for this sample lists nearly 200,000 clones; 70% to 85% of them were counted only once. 10% to 15% of the sample goes to the ten largest clones. The source material was PBMCs. These receptors originate from a young woman in good health and CMV-seropositive.

The chain joins TRBV19 to TRBJ1-5; D unresolved. The CDR3 is 12 amino acids. Trimming pared 6 bases from V and 4 bases from J, leaving 7 bases between. Germline V gene data show CDR1 as LNHDA and CDR2 as SQIVND (reference sequence). In DNA form, the CDR3 reads TGTGCCAGTAGACTTCTAAATCAGCCCCAGCATTTT. As protein: CASRLLNQPQHF.

V gene TRBV2 combines with J gene TRBJ1-2; 8 positions agree with TRBD1. This CDR3 is 13 amino acids long. CDR1 SNHLY and CDR2 FYNNEI come from the germline V gene. V lost 10 bases to trimming and J lost 7 bases; unmatched junction nucleotides: 11. CDR3 DNA: TGTGCCACCTTACAGGGGGAGTTCGGTGGCTACACCTTC. Translated, it gives CATLQGEFGGYTF.

This CDR3 reads CASSPEVPVSRQETQYF. CDR3 coding DNA: TGTGCCAGCTCACCAGAGGTTCCAGTCTCTCGCCAAGAGACCCAGTACTTC. The chain recombines TRBV18 with TRBJ2-5; D call uncertain. From germline, CDR1 is KGHSH and CDR2 LQKENI. V was clipped by 2 bases and J by 1 base, with 17 bases between them. The CDR3 extends over 17 amino acids. The full variable domain, with the rest looked up from reference TRBV18 and TRBJ2-5, is NAGVMQNPRHLVRRRGQEARLRCSPMKGHSHVYWYRQLPEEGLKFMVYLQKENIIDESGMPKERFSAEFPKEGPSILRIQQVVRGDSAAYFCASSPEVPVSRQETQYFGPGTRLLVL.

This chain connects TRBV7-9 to TRBJ1-1; D call uncertain. This CDR3 is built from 13 residues. V shed 3 bases and J shed 1 base, with 6 bases lying between them. CDR1 and CDR2 (germline): SEHNR, FQNEAQ (reference sequence). CDR3 region: CASSFDKNTEAFF. DNA of the CDR3: TGTGCCAGCAGCTTCGACAAGAACACTGAAGCTTTCTTT.

The chain joins TRBV6-1 to TRBJ1-2, with TRBD1 matching over 10 bases. The germline V gene has CDR1 MNHNS and CDR2 SASEGT. V was clipped by 8 bases and J by 10 bases; unmatched bases: 10. This CDR3 comprises 13 residues. The CDR3 spells CASVSSGQGTYTF. CDR3 DNA sequence: TGTGCCAGCGTATCATCGGGACAGGGGACCTACACCTTC.

V and J are TRBV7-9 and TRBJ1-4; TRBD1 matches at 8 bases. There are 14 residues in the CDR3. Germline V gives CDR1 SEHNR, CDR2 FQNEAQ (reference sequence). Trimming removed 5 bases from V and 6 bases from J; junction bases left unmatched: 5. The CDR3 DNA reads as TGTGCCAGCAGCACAGGGGGGTGGGATGAAAAACTGTTTTTT. Its protein is CASSTGGWDEKLFF.

This rearrangement joins TRBV27 to TRBJ2-1; the D gene is possibly TRBD1 (5 bases). Germline lookup yields CDR1 MNHEY and CDR2 SMNVEV (reference sequence). This CDR3 spans 15 amino acids. In nucleotides, the CDR3 is TGTGCAGCAGGTACAGTCAATATCTACAGGAATGAGCAGTTCTTC. Protein sequence: CAAGTVNIYRNEQFF.

In its sample, this clone was seen a few times. The chain joins TRBV19 to TRBJ1-2, with 7 bases fitting TRBD1. The CDR3 covers 13 residues. Trimming removed 10 bases from V and 0 bases from J; junction bases left unmatched: 5. From germline, CDR1 is LNHDA and CDR2 SQIVND (reference sequence). CDR3 sequence (DNA): TGTGCCATTCTTGACAGGGCTAACTATGGCTACACCTTC. The encoded protein is CAILDRANYGYTF.

The chain uses TRBV18 and TRBJ2-7; TRBD1 aligns across 9 bases. Germline assignment: CDR1 KGHSH and CDR2 LQKENI. V lost 5 bases and J lost 3; bases outside the gene matches: 5. This CDR3 is built from 14 residues. CDR3 sequence reads: CASSTRDRDYEQYF. CDR3 DNA sequence: TGTGCCAGCTCAACCCGGGACAGGGACTACGAGCAGTACTTC.

The CDR3 region has the DNA TGTGCCAGCAGCCCCCGCACAGGGGTTGCCTACAATGAGCAGTTCTTC. It yields the protein CASSPRTGVAYNEQFF. This sequence joins TRBV27 and TRBJ2-1; 7 positions agree with TRBD1. The trim removed 6 bases at V and 2 bases at J, leaving 10 bases unmatched. Germline values: CDR1 MNHEY, CDR2 SMNVEV (reference sequence). The CDR3 is 16 residues long.

The J gene is TRBJ1-1, the V gene TRBV15; D not certain. This CDR3 spans 13 amino acids. The ends were cut back, 0 bases at V and 4 bases at J, with 6 bases in the middle. Germline V CDR1 and CDR2: LNHNV, YYDKDF (reference sequence). CDR3 residues: CATSRDHGTEAFF. In DNA form, the CDR3 reads TGTGCCACCAGCAGAGATCACGGCACTGAAGCTTTCTTT.

The rearrangement uses TRBV10-3 and TRBJ1-2, with no clear D. V gave up 3 bases and J gave up 7 bases, with 15 bases separating them. The CDR3 loop spans 14 amino acids. Germline V CDR1 and CDR2: ENHRY, SYGVKD. CDR3 in DNA: TGTGCCATCAGTGAAGGAACCGGGGTTGTTGGCTACACCTTC. It translates to CAISEGTGVVGYTF.

The genes are TRBV5-1 and TRBJ1-2; D is uncertain. The CDR3 spans 14 residues. In germline, CDR1 is SGHRS, CDR2 YFSETQ. Trimming removed 0 bases at V and 1 base at J, with 7 bases between. The CDR3 DNA sequence: TGCGCCAGCAGCTTGGATCAACTTAACTATGGCTACACCTTC. Translated: CASSLDQLNYGYTF. The full variable domain, completed using reference TRBV5-1 and TRBJ1-2, is KAGVTQTPRYLIKTRGQQVTLSCSPISGHRSVSWYQQTPGQGLQFLFEYFSETQRNKGNFPGRFSGRQFSNSRSEMNVSTLELGDSALYLCASSLDQLNYGYTFGSGTRLTVV.

In its sample, this clone was seen a few times. The CDR3 DNA follows: TGTGCCAGCCAGTTAAACTATGGCTACACCTTC. It is translated as CASQLNYGYTF. This rearrangement joins TRBV19 to TRBJ1-2; D is undetermined. The CDR3 runs 11 residues. The germline gives CDR1 LNHDA, CDR2 SQIVND (reference sequence). Trimming took off 9 bases at V and 2 bases at J, with 7 bases between the two ends.

The chain links TRBV11-3 to TRBJ2-2, with a possible D match to TRBD1 (6 bases). The CDR3 runs to 15 residues. Trimming took off 4 bases at V and 4 bases at J, with 13 bases between the two ends. Germline V lookup: CDR1 SGHNT, CDR2 YENEEA. The CDR3 coding sequence is TGTGCCAGCAGCTGGGCAGGGGTTGGCACCGGGGAGCTGTTTTTT. As protein: CASSWAGVGTGELFF.

This chain links TRBV5-1 with TRBJ2-3, with D maybe TRBD2 (6 bases). CDR1 is SGHRS and CDR2 is YFSETQ in the germline V gene. The CDR3 loop spans 14 amino acids. Deletions cut 3 bases from V and 0 bases from J, with 8 bases between. In DNA form, the CDR3 reads TGCGCCAGCAGCTCGAGCGGGAGCACAGATACGCAGTATTTT. Translated, it gives CASSSSGSTDTQYF.

The CDR3 sequence is CASGYAGVGDEQFF. CDR3 bases: TGTGCCAGCGGGTACGCGGGAGTAGGCGATGAGCAGTTCTTC. The chain carries TRBV2 and TRBJ2-1; 7 bases align to TRBD2. The germline V gene has CDR1 SNHLY and CDR2 FYNNEI. This CDR3 has 14 amino acids. V shed 8 bases and J 8 bases; nucleotides not matched to a gene: 12.

The chain is built from TRBV29-1 and TRBJ2-1; D is ambiguous. Germline CDR1 and CDR2: SQVTM and ANQGSEA. The CDR3 length is 14 residues. Trimming left V 4 bases short and J 7 bases short, with 17 bases between. The CDR3: CSVGSGRPANEQFF. CDR3 bases: TGCAGCGTTGGGTCGGGTAGGCCGGCAAATGAGCAGTTCTTC.

This clone has a handful of counts. The chain joins TRBV6-5 to TRBJ2-5; 7 bases align to TRBD1. The V segment lost 6 bases and the J segment 5 bases; nucleotides outside the gene matches: 6. The CDR3 is 13 residues long. Germline values: CDR1 MNHEY, CDR2 SVGAGI. The CDR3 coding sequence is TGTGCCAGCAGGCAGGGGGTAGTGGAGACCCAGTACTTC. Protein product: CASRQGVVETQYF.

V is TRBV19 and J is TRBJ2-6; D might be TRBD1 (6 bases). The CDR3 contains 16 residues. Germline V gives CDR1 LNHDA, CDR2 SQIVND (reference sequence). Trimming left V 2 bases short and J 3 bases short, with 11 bases between. For the CDR3, the DNA is TGTGCCAGTAGTATAACAGGGTCGGGTGGGGCCAACGTCCTGACTTTC. Protein product: CASSITGSGGANVLTF.

This clone was observed a single time. The rearrangement uses TRBV27 and TRBJ2-1, with D maybe TRBD1 (7 bases). This CDR3 spans 14 amino acids. The germline gives CDR1 MNHEY, CDR2 SMNVEV (reference sequence). Deletions cut 7 bases from V and 1 base from J, with 11 bases between. The DNA of the CDR3 is TGTGCCAGCAACCAGGGGGGATCCTACAATGAGCAGTTCTTC. Residues: CASNQGGSYNEQFF.

The chain employs TRBV19 and TRBJ2-7; TRBD1 might be the D (6 bases). Germline V gene data show CDR1 as LNHDA and CDR2 as SQIVND (reference sequence). The CDR3 loop spans 14 amino acids. The V gene lost 1 base and the J gene lost 6 bases, with 13 bases spanning the gap. Here the CDR3 DNA reads TGTGCCAGTAGTATAGGACAGGAATTGGGCGAGCAGTACTTC. Its translation: CASSIGQELGEQYF.

The V and J genes are TRBV5-1 and TRBJ2-1; 8 nucleotides line up with TRBD1. CDR3 length equals 16 residues. The germline V gene encodes CDR1 SGHRS and CDR2 YFSETQ. Trimming removed 0 bases from V and 2 bases from J; junction bases left unmatched: 4. CDR3 sequence: CASSLVDRDTYNEQFF. In DNA form, the CDR3 reads TGCGCCAGCAGCTTGGTGGACAGGGATACCTACAATGAGCAGTTCTTC.

The gene calls are TRBV5-4 and TRBJ2-7; a weak D match, TRBD2 (6 bases). V shed 0 bases and J shed 2 bases, with 9 bases lying between them. CDR1 and CDR2 (germline): SGHNT, YYREEE (reference sequence). This CDR3 comprises 14 residues. The CDR3 sequence is CASSLGREAYEQYF. CDR3 sequence (DNA): TGTGCCAGCAGCTTGGGGCGGGAAGCCTACGAGCAGTACTTC.

This clone was detected only a few times. The chain combines TRBV7-2 with TRBJ1-2; D not certain. The ends were cut back, 2 bases at V and 2 bases at J, with 3 bases in the middle. This CDR3 is built from 12 residues. Germline V gene sequence: CDR1 SGHTA, CDR2 FQGNSA. As DNA, the CDR3 is TGTGCCAGCAGCTTATCAAACTATGGCTACACCTTC. Residues: CASSLSNYGYTF.

The CDR3 DNA reads TGTGCCAGCAGCGTAGATTCTCGGGTAGAGACCCAGTACTTC. Its translation is CASSVDSRVETQYF. J is TRBJ2-5 and V is TRBV9; no clear D. The germline CDR1 and CDR2 sequences are SGDLS and YYNGEE. The CDR3 length is 14 residues. Trimming removed 0 bases at V and 4 bases at J, with 10 bases between.

This chain links TRBV6-4 with TRBJ2-1; D is ambiguous. The CDR3 covers 13 residues. Per the germline V gene, CDR1 is MRHNA and CDR2 is SNTAGT. V was trimmed by 2 bases and J by 9 bases, leaving 11 bases between them. CDR3 region: CASSDPSRSEQFF. The CDR3 region has the DNA TGTGCCAGCAGTGACCCAAGTCGCAGTGAGCAGTTCTTC.

In its sample, this clone was seen a few times. The V call is TRBV28, the J call TRBJ1-4, with 9 nucleotides matching TRBD1. Trimming took 2 bases from V and 8 from J; bases not matched to a gene: 6. The CDR3 length is 15 residues. CDR1 MDHEN and CDR2 SYDVKM come from the germline V gene. CDR3 sequence: CASSLTGTGREKLFF. CDR3 coding DNA: TGTGCCAGCAGTTTAACCGGGACAGGGAGAGAAAAACTGTTTTTT. The full variable domain, rest sourced from reference TRBV28 and TRBJ1-4, is DVKVTQSSRYLVKRTGEKVFLECVQDMDHENMFWYRQDPGLGLRLIYFSYDVKMKEKGDIPEGYSVSREKKERFSLILESASTNQTSMYLCASSLTGTGREKLFFGSGTQLSVL.